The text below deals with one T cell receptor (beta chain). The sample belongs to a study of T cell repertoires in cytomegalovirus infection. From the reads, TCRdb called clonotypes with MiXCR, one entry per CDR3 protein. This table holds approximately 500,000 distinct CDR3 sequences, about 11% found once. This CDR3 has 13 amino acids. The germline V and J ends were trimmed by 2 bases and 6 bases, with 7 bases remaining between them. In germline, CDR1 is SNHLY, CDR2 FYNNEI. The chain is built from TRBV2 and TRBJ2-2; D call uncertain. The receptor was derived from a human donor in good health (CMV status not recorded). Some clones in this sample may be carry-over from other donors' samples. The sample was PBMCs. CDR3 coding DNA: TGTGCCAGCAGTGAAACCCTAGCCGGGGAGCTGTTTTTT. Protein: CASSETLAGELFF.